A single sample gave rise to the 23 T cell receptor beta chains below, sequenced in a study of blood T cell repertoires in COVID-19 (dated by TCRdb to about 2020). The method was the immunoSEQ multiplex PCR assay. This immuneACCESS table, as held by TCRdb, lists in-frame sequences with V and J called but not all clones. Of the missing ones, under half trace to an unresolved V gene in checked studies; the others have no known cause. For this sample the table gives 70,000 to 100,000 clones, of which over 90% were detected only once. The top ten clonotypes cover approximately 1.7% of the sample. Sequenced sample: peripheral blood. The receptors were gathered from a man aged 60 to 69 with acute or convalescent COVID-19.

V gene TRBV19 combines with J gene TRBJ2-5, with D possibly being TRBD1 (6 bases). Germline V CDR1 and CDR2: LNHDA, SQIVND (reference sequence). The CDR3 covers 14 residues. V was cut by 3 bases and J by 5 bases, with 13 bases left in between. CDR3 loop: CASSMSGVGETQYF. In nucleotides, the CDR3 is TGTGCCAGTAGTATGTCAGGGGTAGGGGAGACCCAGTACTTC.

V gene TRBV7-9 combines with J gene TRBJ2-1; D may be TRBD2 (5 bases). V dropped 2 bases and J dropped 10 bases, with 15 bases sitting between them. CDR3 length equals 14 residues. Germline CDR1 and CDR2: SEHNR and FQNEAQ (reference sequence). CDR3: CASSLSLDSGEQFF. CDR3 nucleotides: TGTGCCAGCAGCTTAAGTCTCGACTCGGGGGAGCAGTTCTTC.

The V gene is TRBV7-2, the J gene TRBJ2-5; D is ambiguous. Trimming took 1 base from V and 1 from J, leaving 10 bases between them. The germline V gene has CDR1 SGHTA and CDR2 FQGNSA. The CDR3 is made up of 15 amino acids. The DNA for the CDR3 is TGTGCCAGCAGCTTAGTCTTGGAGTTCCAAGAGACCCAGTACTTC. Its protein product is CASSLVLEFQETQYF.

The CDR3 DNA reads TGTGCCAGCAGCCCCTTGGCGGGGGCGAGGACTGAAGCTTTCTTT. Translating gives CASSPLAGARTEAFF. The chain uses TRBV11-1 and TRBJ1-1, with TRBD1 as a possible D gene (6 bases). V was shortened by 5 bases and J by 5 bases, with 18 bases between the two germline ends. The germline CDR1 and CDR2 sequences are SGHAT and FQDESV (reference sequence). This CDR3 spans 15 amino acids.

This clone was recorded a few times. The genes are TRBV10-3 and TRBJ2-1; the D gene is possibly TRBD2 (6 bases). Per the germline V gene, CDR1 is ENHRY and CDR2 is SYGVKD. The V gene lost 3 bases and the J gene lost 5 bases, with 14 bases spanning the gap. This CDR3 region has 15 residues. This CDR3 reads CAISETRESNNEQFF. Here the CDR3 DNA reads TGTGCCATCAGTGAAACCCGGGAGTCCAACAATGAGCAGTTCTTC.

This sequence joins TRBV30 and TRBJ1-6, with TRBD1 identical over 8 bases. The CDR3 runs to 12 residues. V lost 4 bases, J lost 10 bases, and 3 bases stayed unmatched. From germline, CDR1 is GTSNPN and CDR2 SVGIG (reference sequence). The CDR3 is CAWTGGASPLHF. CDR3 coding DNA: TGTGCCTGGACAGGGGGCGCATCACCCCTCCACTTT.

V and J are TRBV27 and TRBJ2-7; 11 nucleotides agree with TRBD2. After removal of 0 bases from V and 4 bases from J, the junction contained 5 bases not matched to a gene. The germline V gene encodes CDR1 MNHEY and CDR2 SMNVEV (reference sequence). This CDR3 has 16 residues. The CDR3, as DNA: TGTGCCAGCAGTTTATCTGGGACTAGCGGACTTTACGAGCAGTACTTC. Protein sequence: CASSLSGTSGLYEQYF.

The chain carries TRBV6-2 or TRBV6-3 and TRBJ1-2, with a possible D match to TRBD1 (6 bases). CDR1 is MNHEY, CDR2 SVGEGT, per germline. Trimming shortened V by 5 bases and J by 2 bases, and 12 bases separated the two germline ends. The CDR3 contains 14 residues. The chain's CDR3 is CASSGTGNNYGYTF. The CDR3 DNA reads TGTGCCAGCAGTGGAACAGGGAACAACTATGGCTACACCTTC.

The chain carries TRBV10-3 and TRBJ1-2; 7 bases map to TRBD1. The CDR3 extends over 15 amino acids. Germline V CDR1 and CDR2: ENHRY, SYGVKD. J was trimmed by 2 bases and V by 0 bases; bases with no gene match: 3. The CDR3, as DNA: TGTGCCATCAGTGAGTCTGCACAGGGGAACTATGGCTACACCTTC. The encoded protein is CAISESAQGNYGYTF.

The chain employs TRBV28 and TRBJ1-1; maybe TRBD1 (6 bases). Germline V lookup: CDR1 MDHEN, CDR2 SYDVKM. The CDR3 runs 18 residues. Trimming left V 2 bases short and J 2 bases short, with 21 bases between. CDR3 bases: TGTGCCAGCAGTTTAAGGGGGAGTCACAGACAGGTTAACACTGAAGCTTTCTTT. The encoded protein is CASSLRGSHRQVNTEAFF.

This clone turned up a few times. The chain combines TRBV7-6 with TRBJ2-7; 7 bases line up with TRBD1. Germline values: CDR1 SGHVS, CDR2 FNYEAQ. This CDR3 spans 14 amino acids. Trimming took 5 bases from V and 7 from J; bases not matched to a gene: 11. The CDR3 sequence: CASSRNDRVGEQYF. CDR3 bases: TGTGCCAGCAGCCGGAACGACAGGGTGGGAGAGCAGTACTTC.

This rearrangement joins TRBV19 to TRBJ2-2, with 7 bases aligning to TRBD2. From germline, CDR1 is LNHDA and CDR2 SQIVND (reference sequence). This CDR3 is built from 14 residues. Trimming removed 7 bases from V and 6 bases from J; junction bases left unmatched: 8. The CDR3, as DNA: TGTGCCAGTAAGCGGGACCCCCAAGCCGGGGAGCTGTTTTTT. This sequence encodes CASKRDPQAGELFF.

V usage is TRBV2 and J usage is TRBJ2-5, with TRBD2 identical over 9 bases. V lost 10 bases and J lost 5; bases outside the gene matches: 17. The CDR3 is made up of 16 amino acids. Germline V lookup: CDR1 SNHLY, CDR2 FYNNEI. DNA of the CDR3: TGTGCCACTTATATAGCGGGAGCCCGAGCGGGGGAGACCCAGTACTTC. Residues: CATYIAGARAGETQYF. The variable domain in full, with the rest retrieved from reference TRBV2 and TRBJ2-5, is EPEVTQTPSHQVTQMGQEVILRCVPISNHLYFYWYRQILGQKVEFLVSFYNNEISEKSEIFDDQFSVERPDGSNFTLKIRSTKLEDSAMYFCATYIAGARAGETQYFGPGTRLLVL.

This clone came up once. V is TRBV5-6 and J is TRBJ1-1; weak D call: TRBD1 (6 bases). Germline CDR1 and CDR2: SGHDT and YYEEEE. This CDR3 region has 13 residues. The V and J ends lost 4 bases and 4 bases respectively, with 11 bases between them. This CDR3 is CASSPGGPTEAFF. CDR3 coding DNA: TGTGCCAGCAGCCCGGGGGGCCCCACTGAAGCTTTCTTT.

The V call is TRBV7-2, the J call TRBJ1-4; D unresolved. Trimming shortened V by 5 bases and J by 7 bases, and 14 bases separated the two germline ends. Per germline, CDR1 SGHTA and CDR2 FQGNSA. CDR3 length equals 14 residues. CDR3 sequence reads: CASSVIGSREKLFF. The CDR3 DNA sequence: TGTGCCAGCAGCGTTATTGGCTCTCGTGAAAAACTGTTTTTT.

The chain joins TRBV11-3 to TRBJ2-7; 12 bases match TRBD2. Germline assignment: CDR1 SGHNT and CDR2 YENEEA. The trim removed 6 bases at V and 3 bases at J, leaving 6 bases unmatched. The CDR3 runs 15 residues. CDR3 loop: CASSYLAGGNYEQYF. CDR3 coding DNA: TGTGCCAGCAGTTATCTAGCGGGAGGGAACTACGAGCAGTACTTC.

This chain links TRBV4-2 with TRBJ1-4, with TRBD1 as a possible D gene (5 bases). The V gene lost 0 bases and the J gene lost 5 bases, with 7 bases spanning the gap. Germline V gene data show CDR1 as LGHNA and CDR2 as YNFKEQ. The CDR3 has 14 amino acids. CDR3 nucleotides: TGTGCCAGCAGCCAAGAGTGGGGCAATGAAAAACTGTTTTTT. This sequence encodes CASSQEWGNEKLFF.

This rearrangement joins TRBV27 to TRBJ1-5; tentative D call: TRBD1 (5 bases). The V gene's germline CDR1 is MNHEY and CDR2 SMNVEV (reference sequence). CDR3 length: 15 residues. Trimming stripped 6 bases from V and 0 bases from J, with 12 bases between. The CDR3 nucleotides read TGTGCCAGCAGCGATAGGACACTTAGCAATCAGCCCCAGCATTTT. Translation: CASSDRTLSNQPQHF.

The chain carries TRBV5-1 and TRBJ1-4; 8 nucleotides match TRBD1. Germline trimming cut 2 bases from V and 5 bases from J; bases unmatched to any gene: 8. CDR1 and CDR2 (germline): SGHRS, YFSETQ. The CDR3 length is 16 residues. CDR3 in amino acids: CASSFSWGTGNEKLFF. CDR3 coding DNA: TGCGCCAGCAGCTTTAGTTGGGGGACAGGAAATGAAAAACTGTTTTTT.

This clone was recorded once. The V and J genes are TRBV13 and TRBJ2-5; a weak D match, TRBD2 (6 bases). CDR3 length: 13 amino acids. V was cut by 5 bases and J by 3 bases, with 10 bases left in between. Germline CDR1 reads PRHDT; CDR2 reads FYEKMQ (reference sequence). The CDR3 sequence is CASSLPGEETQYF. The CDR3 DNA reads as TGTGCCAGCAGCCTACCGGGGGAAGAGACCCAGTACTTC. Full variable domain (rest looked up from reference TRBV13 and TRBJ2-5): AAGVIQSPRHLIKEKRETATLKCYPIPRHDTVYWYQQGPGQDPQFLISFYEKMQSDKGSIPDRFSAQQFSDYHSELNMSSLELGDSALYFCASSLPGEETQYFGPGTRLLVL.

The chain recombines TRBV30 with TRBJ1-1, with a tentative D call TRBD1 (5 bases). The V gene's germline CDR1 is GTSNPN and CDR2 SVGIG (reference sequence). The CDR3 spans 14 residues. Trimming took off 5 bases at V and 4 bases at J, with 17 bases between the two ends. Here the CDR3 reads CAWSKGDFGTEAFF. The CDR3 nucleotides are TGTGCCTGGTCGAAAGGGGATTTCGGCACTGAAGCTTTCTTT.

The J gene is TRBJ2-5, the V gene TRBV7-6, with TRBD1 matching 7 bases. Per germline, CDR1 SGHVS and CDR2 FNYEAQ. V dropped 3 bases and J dropped 2; count of bases not matched to a gene: 9. The CDR3 extends over 16 amino acids. The CDR3, as DNA: TGTGCCAGCAGCTTGTACCGGGACAGCATACAAGAGACCCAGTACTTC. It encodes CASSLYRDSIQETQYF.

This chain connects TRBV5-1 to TRBJ1-1; D might be TRBD1 (5 bases). This CDR3 comprises 14 residues. The V gene lost 6 bases and the J gene lost 2 bases, with 14 bases spanning the gap. Germline V gene lookup returns CDR1 SGHRS and CDR2 YFSETQ. CDR3 DNA sequence: TGCGCCAGCACCCTTCGGGGGGATAACACTGAAGCTTTCTTT. Translated: CASTLRGDNTEAFF.